Listed here is a single T cell receptor beta chain. Its cognate antigen is unknown. CD45RO-negative cells were positively selected for CCR7, leaving out terminally differentiated effector memory CD45RA+ cells. This specimen comes from a study of shared clonotypes between healthy human individuals. Study overall: Per donor, CD8 memory used one plate, CD8 naive used two, CD4 memory used three and CD4 naive used three.

Measured with immunoSEQ multiplex PCR; TCRdb has only the in-frame clones, and not every one. In the table there are roughly 2.1 million clones, about 92% of which are singletons. The study's findings and limits: Clonotype sharing among donors, it was expected, would be affected by sequencing depth. Limited genetic and exposure-history diversity came from having few donors. Rarefaction analysis demonstrated incomplete sorted-subset sequencing notwithstanding large depth.

V lost 3 bases, J lost 7 bases, and 3 bases stayed unmatched. The CDR3 covers 12 residues. Germline-derived CDR1 and CDR2 are KGHSH and LQKENI. This sequence was found in a man aged 18 to 30 in good health. Some clones in this sample may be carry-over from other donors' samples. The sequenced sample consisted of naive CD8+ T cells from PBMCs. The chain uses TRBV18 and TRBJ2-7, with 7 bases aligning to TRBD2. The CDR3 sequence is CASSPGLSEQYF. The CDR3 nucleotides are TGTGCCAGCTCACCGGGACTATCGGAGCAGTACTTC. Full variable domain (missing parts from reference TRBV18 and TRBJ2-7): NAGVMQNPRHLVRRRGQEARLRCSPMKGHSHVYWYRQLPEEGLKFMVYLQKENIIDESGMPKERFSAEFPKEGPSILRIQQVVRGDSAAYFCASSPGLSEQYFGPGTRLTVT.